The 30 T cell receptor beta chains presented below share a single source sample, sequenced in a study of T cell responses to AZD1222 COVID-19 vaccine (TCRdb year 2021). Libraries were prepared through the immunoSEQ multiplex PCR assay. The table was pulled from immuneACCESS by TCRdb, which kept in-frame rearrangements only. Such tables lose some clones; where checked, under half of the loss comes from unresolved V genes, and the rest has no known cause. Recorded for this sample are about 150,000 clones; more than 85% of them occurred a single time. The ten largest clones capture less than 6.5% of the sample. The intended sense of this specimen's time point label: baseline before first vaccination. The sample consisted of peripheral blood, taken on day 0 of AZD1222 vaccination. Every receptor here comes from an adult in good health.

The chain joins TRBV5-1 to TRBJ2-6; 12 positions match TRBD2. This CDR3 contains 21 residues. Per germline, CDR1 SGHRS and CDR2 YFSETQ. With V trimmed by 0 bases and J by 0 bases, 10 bases remained unmatched. DNA of the CDR3: TGCGCCAGCAGCTTGGCCGGAACCCTAGCGGGAGGGGGCTCTGGGGCCAACGTCCTGACTTTC. This gives the protein CASSLAGTLAGGGSGANVLTF.

The chain uses TRBV5-1 and TRBJ2-7; 12 nucleotides agree with TRBD2. This CDR3 contains 16 residues. With 1 base clipped from V and 0 bases from J, the junction kept 2 bases outside the gene matches. From germline, CDR1 is SGHRS and CDR2 YFSETQ. The CDR3 sequence is CASSLRTSGTSYEQYF. The CDR3 region has the DNA TGCGCCAGCAGCTTGAGGACTAGCGGGACCTCCTACGAGCAGTACTTC.

The table lists this clone with a count of one. V usage is TRBV5-1 and J usage is TRBJ2-7, with 14 bases fitting TRBD2. This CDR3 has 16 amino acids. Germline CDR1 reads SGHRS; CDR2 reads YFSETQ. With V trimmed by 2 bases and J by 7 bases, 8 bases remained unmatched. Written as DNA, the CDR3 is TGCGCCAGCAGCTTCGGACTAGCGGGAGGCCCGGGTGAGCAGTACTTC. Translated: CASSFGLAGGPGEQYF.

This clone was picked up a small number of times. This rearrangement joins TRBV9 to TRBJ2-1; the D is unclear. The V gene lost 4 bases and the J gene lost 8 bases, with 16 bases spanning the gap. The CDR3 contains 14 residues. Germline CDR1 and CDR2: SGDLS and YYNGEE. CDR3 DNA sequence: TGTGCCAGCAGCTCCCGCCTCGGTAGGGATGAGCAGTTCTTC. Its translation is CASSSRLGRDEQFF.

The chain is built from TRBV7-9 and TRBJ2-1, with 11 bases lining up with TRBD2. Germline-derived CDR1 and CDR2 are SEHNR and FQNEAQ (reference sequence). CDR3 length equals 18 residues. Trimming at V came to 4 bases and at J to 2 bases, leaving 10 bases not matched to a gene. This CDR3 is CASSSGTSGWDAYNEQFF. CDR3 coding DNA: TGTGCCAGCAGCTCCGGGACTAGCGGTTGGGACGCCTACAATGAGCAGTTCTTC.

V gene TRBV27 combines with J gene TRBJ2-1, with 10 bases aligning to TRBD1. CDR3 size: 15 residues. Germline V gene data show CDR1 as MNHEY and CDR2 as SMNVEV (reference sequence). With V trimmed by 5 bases and J by 3 bases, 4 bases remained unmatched. The CDR3 DNA sequence: TGTGCCAGCAGTCCCGGGACAGGGGTCTACAATGAGCAGTTCTTC. Its translation is CASSPGTGVYNEQFF.

V and J are TRBV27 and TRBJ2-1, with D maybe TRBD1 (6 bases). V shed 3 bases and J shed 7 bases, with 7 bases lying between them. Germline V CDR1 and CDR2: MNHEY, SMNVEV (reference sequence). This CDR3 spans 12 amino acids. CDR3 sequence (DNA): TGTGCCAGCAGTTTCAGGGGAAATGAGCAGTTCTTC. As protein: CASSFRGNEQFF.

The V gene is TRBV7-2, the J gene TRBJ2-1; D might be TRBD2 (8 bases). V was pared by 6 bases and J by 3 bases, with 18 bases between. The germline gives CDR1 SGHTA, CDR2 FQGNSA. CDR3 length: 16 amino acids. The chain's CDR3 is CASSPRGLAGYNEQFF. The CDR3 DNA follows: TGTGCCAGCAGTCCTAGGGGGCTAGCGGGCTACAATGAGCAGTTCTTC.

This clone was observed a few times. DNA of the CDR3: TGTGCCAGCAGCTTGGTGAGCGGGAGTGGAGAGACCCAGTACTTC. Translation: CASSLVSGSGETQYF. V gene TRBV7-2 combines with J gene TRBJ2-5; TRBD2 matches at 8 bases. V dropped 3 bases and J dropped 4; count of bases not matched to a gene: 7. This CDR3 is 15 amino acids long. CDR1 is SGHTA and CDR2 is FQGNSA in the germline V gene. The whole variable domain, remainder taken from reference TRBV7-2 and TRBJ2-5, is GAGVSQSPSNKVTEKGKDVELRCDPISGHTALYWYRQSLGQGLEFLIYFQGNSAPDKSGLPSDRFSAERTGGSVSTLTIQRTQQEDSAVYLCASSLVSGSGETQYFGPGTRLLVL.

This rearrangement joins TRBV10-3 to TRBJ1-1, with 7 positions matching TRBD1. V lost 5 bases to trimming and J lost 3 bases; unmatched junction nucleotides: 6. Germline assignment: CDR1 ENHRY and CDR2 SYGVKD. There are 14 residues in the CDR3. CDR3 loop: CAISYDRVYTEAFF. The CDR3 DNA follows: TGTGCCATCAGTTATGACAGGGTTTACACTGAAGCTTTCTTT.

The rearrangement joins TRBV25-1 to TRBJ1-2; D unclear. Germline CDR1 reads MGHDK; CDR2 reads SYGVNS. V was shortened by 2 bases and J by 8 bases, with 9 bases between the two germline ends. The length of the CDR3 is 12 residues. CDR3 residues: CASSERLGGYTF. The CDR3 DNA is TGTGCCAGCAGTGAACGTTTGGGCGGCTACACCTTC.

The V gene is TRBV6-6, the J gene TRBJ2-7; D remains ambiguous. The CDR3 runs to 13 residues. Germline V gene data show CDR1 as MNHNY and CDR2 as SVGAGI (reference sequence). Between the trimmed V and J ends, which lost 6 bases and 2 bases, there was a span of 11 bases. In DNA form, the CDR3 reads TGTGCCAGCAGGCCGATAGGGCCCTACGAGCAGTACTTC. Its protein is CASRPIGPYEQYF.

The chain is built from TRBV11-3 and TRBJ2-3; D is ambiguous. The germline CDR1 and CDR2 sequences are SGHNT and YENEEA. This CDR3 has 14 residues. V was clipped by 0 bases and J by 4 bases, with 8 bases between them. CDR3 DNA: TGTGCCAGCAGCTTAGAGCCCAGCTCAGATACGCAGTATTTT. Translated, it gives CASSLEPSSDTQYF.

This clone was observed a handful of times. V is TRBV7-9 and J is TRBJ1-4; tentative D call: TRBD1 (5 bases). This CDR3 is 15 amino acids long. V lost 5 bases and J lost 5, with 15 bases in between. From germline, CDR1 is SEHNR and CDR2 FQNEAQ (reference sequence). CDR3 sequence: CASSPSGTENEKLFF. The CDR3 region has the DNA TGTGCCAGCAGCCCCTCCGGGACGGAGAATGAAAAACTGTTTTTT.

In this sample, this clone turned up once. The V gene is TRBV5-1, the J gene TRBJ2-2; 8 positions agree with TRBD1. From germline, CDR1 is SGHRS and CDR2 YFSETQ. Trimming cost V 0 bases and J 6 bases; bases outside gene matches: 10. The CDR3 covers 17 residues. CDR3 loop: CASSLAAGQDGSGELFF. DNA of the CDR3: TGCGCCAGCAGCTTGGCCGCGGGACAGGATGGGTCCGGGGAGCTGTTTTTT.

V gene TRBV15 combines with J gene TRBJ1-1; no clear D. Looked up from germline, CDR1 is LNHNV and CDR2 is YYDKDF (reference sequence). V dropped 1 base and J dropped 0 bases, with 9 bases sitting between them. The CDR3 runs to 15 residues. CDR3 sequence: CATSRVVQLNTEAFF. As DNA, the CDR3 is TGTGCCACCAGCAGAGTTGTGCAACTGAACACTGAAGCTTTCTTT.

The J gene is TRBJ1-2, the V gene TRBV27; D gene ambiguous. In germline, CDR1 is MNHEY, CDR2 SMNVEV (reference sequence). Between the trimmed V and J ends, which lost 5 bases and 4 bases, there was a span of 11 bases. The CDR3 consists of 13 residues. The CDR3 reads CASSIGPRYGYTF. Written as DNA, the CDR3 is TGTGCCAGCAGTATCGGGCCCCGCTATGGCTACACCTTC.

In its sample, this clone was seen once. J is TRBJ1-6 and V is TRBV4-2, with 10 positions matching TRBD1. Germline CDR1 and CDR2: LGHNA and YNFKEQ. Trimming took 0 bases from V and 10 from J; bases not matched to a gene: 3. This CDR3 comprises 15 residues. Here the CDR3 reads CASSQDGTGESPLHF. The CDR3 DNA reads TGTGCCAGCAGCCAAGATGGGACAGGGGAGTCACCCCTCCACTTT.

Here the CDR3 reads CASSFGQGPYEQYF. The CDR3 region has the DNA TGTGCCAGCAGCTTCGGGCAGGGGCCCTACGAGCAGTACTTC. The V gene is TRBV5-6, the J gene TRBJ2-7; D is perhaps TRBD1 (6 bases). Germline CDR1 is SGHDT and CDR2 is YYEEEE. CDR3 length: 14 amino acids. V shed 2 bases and J shed 2 bases, with 11 bases lying between them.

The chain carries TRBV30 and TRBJ2-7; the match to TRBD2 covers 12 bases. Looked up from germline, CDR1 is GTSNPN and CDR2 is SVGIG (reference sequence). The CDR3 has 17 residues. The trim removed 0 bases at V and 2 bases at J, leaving 8 bases unmatched. CDR3 protein: CAWSVYSGLAGPYEQYF. DNA of the CDR3: TGTGCCTGGAGTGTATATTCCGGACTAGCGGGGCCCTACGAGCAGTACTTC.

The chain is built from TRBV10-2 and TRBJ2-7; D unclear. V dropped 8 bases and J dropped 1 base, with 12 bases sitting between them. The CDR3 is 13 amino acids. The germline V gene has CDR1 WSHSY and CDR2 SAAADI. This chain's CDR3 is CASLDATSYEQYF. The CDR3 DNA sequence: TGCGCCAGCCTGGATGCCACTTCCTACGAGCAGTACTTC.

This chain uses TRBV2 with TRBJ1-2, with 7 bases identical to TRBD1. Germline V gene data show CDR1 as SNHLY and CDR2 as FYNNEI. With V trimmed by 3 bases and J by 2 bases, 6 bases remained unmatched. The CDR3 runs 15 residues. The CDR3 protein is CASSERVGQNYGYTF. Written as DNA, the CDR3 is TGTGCCAGCAGTGAGCGGGTGGGACAGAACTATGGCTACACCTTC. Filled out from reference TRBV2 and TRBJ1-2, the complete variable domain reads EPEVTQTPSHQVTQMGQEVILRCVPISNHLYFYWYRQILGQKVEFLVSFYNNEISEKSEIFDDQFSVERPDGSNFTLKIRSTKLEDSAMYFCASSERVGQNYGYTFGSGTRLTVV.

This clone was seen only once. The V call is TRBV30, the J call TRBJ1-1; unclear D gene. CDR1 is GTSNPN and CDR2 is SVGIG in the germline V gene (reference sequence). There are 13 residues in the CDR3. V dropped 1 base and J dropped 0 bases, with 6 bases sitting between them. The CDR3 DNA reads as TGTGCCTGGAGTGAGGATCTGAACACTGAAGCTTTCTTT. It encodes CAWSEDLNTEAFF.

V gene TRBV27 combines with J gene TRBJ1-4; D possibly corresponds to TRBD1 (5 bases). CDR1 and CDR2 from the germline V gene are MNHEY and SMNVEV (reference sequence). V shed 1 base and J shed 5 bases, with 17 bases lying between them. This CDR3 is built from 17 residues. DNA for the CDR3: TGTGCCAGCAGTTTATTCGGTAGGGGCAGCCGGAATGAAAAACTGTTTTTT. As protein: CASSLFGRGSRNEKLFF. Variable domain in full (rest from reference TRBV27 and TRBJ1-4): EAQVTQNPRYLITVTGKKLTVTCSQNMNHEYMSWYRQDPGLGLRQIYYSMNVEVTDKGDVPEGYKVSRKEKRNFPLILESPSPNQTSLYFCASSLFGRGSRNEKLFFGSGTQLSVL.

V and J are TRBV19 and TRBJ2-1; no firm D call. The CDR3 totals 15 residues. The germline gives CDR1 LNHDA, CDR2 SQIVND (reference sequence). The germline V and J ends were trimmed by 2 bases and 6 bases, with 14 bases remaining between them. The DNA for the CDR3 is TGTGCCAGTAGTATAAGGATGGATCTGAGCAATGAGCAGTTCTTC. Residues: CASSIRMDLSNEQFF.

The chain combines TRBV7-8 with TRBJ1-6, with D maybe TRBD1 (5 bases). Germline CDR1 reads SGHVS; CDR2 reads FQNEAQ. Trimming left V 3 bases short and J 6 bases short, with 12 bases between. The CDR3 extends over 15 amino acids. As DNA, the CDR3 is TGTGCCAGCAGCTTTCAGGGTTGGAGTAATTCACCCCTCCACTTT. The encoded protein is CASSFQGWSNSPLHF.

The CDR3 DNA reads TGTGCCAGCAGCCCTTTAGCGGGAGATCGGTGGAATGAGCAGTTCTTC. Protein sequence: CASSPLAGDRWNEQFF. The chain links TRBV28 to TRBJ2-1; 9 bases are shared with TRBD2. Per the germline V gene, CDR1 is MDHEN and CDR2 is SYDVKM. The CDR3 runs to 16 residues. Trimming took 6 bases from V and 7 from J; bases not matched to a gene: 13. The whole variable domain, filled in from reference TRBV28 and TRBJ2-1, reads DVKVTQSSRYLVKRTGEKVFLECVQDMDHENMFWYRQDPGLGLRLIYFSYDVKMKEKGDIPEGYSVSREKKERFSLILESASTNQTSMYLCASSPLAGDRWNEQFFGPGTRLTVL.

This chain joins TRBV3-1 (or the pseudogene TRBV3-2) and TRBJ2-1, with D possibly being TRBD2 (6 bases). V lost 1 base to trimming and J lost 0 bases, with 7 bases between them. The CDR3 is 15 residues long. In germline, CDR1 is LGHDT, CDR2 YNNKEL (reference sequence). The CDR3 sequence is CASSQGGNSYNEQFF. CDR3 DNA: TGTGCCAGCAGCCAAGGCGGGAACTCCTACAATGAGCAGTTCTTC.

The J gene is TRBJ1-1, the V gene TRBV7-8; TRBD1 matches 9 bases. Germline lookup yields CDR1 SGHVS and CDR2 FQNEAQ. V shed 5 bases, J shed 2 bases, and the junction held 3 bases outside the gene matches. This CDR3 contains 14 residues. This chain's CDR3 is CASSMDRGNTEAFF. Here the CDR3 DNA reads TGTGCCAGCAGCATGGACAGGGGAAACACTGAAGCTTTCTTT.

The chain uses TRBV10-2 and TRBJ2-2; the match to TRBD2 covers 15 bases. J lost 7 bases, V lost 6 bases, and 6 bases had no gene match. Germline-derived CDR1 and CDR2 are WSHSY and SAAADI. The CDR3 is 16 amino acids. This CDR3 reads CASRGTSGRIGGELFF. In DNA, the CDR3 is TGCGCCAGCAGGGGGACTAGCGGGAGGATTGGCGGGGAGCTGTTTTTT.